This T cell receptor beta chain derives from a study of control samples from healthy donors and cancer patients. The CDR3 consists of 16 residues. Germline CDR1 SEHNR, CDR2 FQNEAQ (reference sequence). V dropped 5 bases and J dropped 2; count of bases not matched to a gene: 9. The data were produced by immunoSEQ multiplex PCR, yet TCRdb's version contains in-frame clones alone and is incomplete. The sample has about 100,000 clones; approximately 84% are singletons. Material: blood. The clonotype originates from a man in his late teens or twenties in good health. This chain joins TRBV7-9 and TRBJ2-3, with 8 positions matching TRBD2. CDR3 bases: TGTGCCAGCAGCCCAAGCTTTAGCGGGGTCACAGATACGCAGTATTTT. The encoded protein is CASSPSFSGVTDTQYF.